This TCR beta chain derives from a study of OX40 agonist ivuxolimab in advanced cancers. V lost 5 bases and J lost 0, with 13 bases in between. The CDR3 has 16 amino acids. The germline CDR1 and CDR2 sequences are KGHSH and LQKENI. Produced via immunoSEQ multiplex PCR; TCRdb's table is partial and in-frame only. The table lists 60,000 to 80,000 clones, roughly 88% of them singletons. Concerning this clone: What it binds is unknown.

Whole-study results and caveats: Compared with CD4+, CD8+ T cells on average had more expanded clones. Low normalized T-cell clonal expansion was also seen in some nonresponders.

Sequences were derived from CD4+ or CD8+ T cells sorted from blood, sampled in a trial of the OX40 agonist ivuxolimab. This receptor was taken from an adult with an advanced solid tumor such as melanoma, head and neck, liver or kidney cancer. The genes are TRBV18 and TRBJ1-4; TRBD1 might be the D (6 bases). CDR3 amino acids: CASSTETGATNEKLFF. The DNA for the CDR3 is TGTGCCAGCTCAACCGAGACAGGAGCAACTAATGAAAAACTGTTTTTT.